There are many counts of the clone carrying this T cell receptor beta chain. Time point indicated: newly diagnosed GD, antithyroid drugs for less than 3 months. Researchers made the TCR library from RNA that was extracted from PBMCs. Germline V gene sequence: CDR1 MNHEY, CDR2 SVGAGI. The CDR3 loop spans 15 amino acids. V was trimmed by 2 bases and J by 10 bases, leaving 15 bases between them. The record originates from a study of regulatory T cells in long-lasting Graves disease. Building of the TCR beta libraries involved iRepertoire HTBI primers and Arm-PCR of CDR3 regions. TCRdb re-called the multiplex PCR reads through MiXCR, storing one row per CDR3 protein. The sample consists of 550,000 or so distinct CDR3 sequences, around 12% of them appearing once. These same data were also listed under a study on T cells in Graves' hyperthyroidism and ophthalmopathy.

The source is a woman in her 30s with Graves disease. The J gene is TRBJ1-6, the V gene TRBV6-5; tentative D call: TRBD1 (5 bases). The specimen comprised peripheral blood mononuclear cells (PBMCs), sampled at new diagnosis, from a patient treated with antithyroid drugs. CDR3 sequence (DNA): TGTGCCAGCAGTTACGCTCGTCGGGGGGGATCACCCCTCCACTTT. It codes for CASSYARRGGSPLHF.